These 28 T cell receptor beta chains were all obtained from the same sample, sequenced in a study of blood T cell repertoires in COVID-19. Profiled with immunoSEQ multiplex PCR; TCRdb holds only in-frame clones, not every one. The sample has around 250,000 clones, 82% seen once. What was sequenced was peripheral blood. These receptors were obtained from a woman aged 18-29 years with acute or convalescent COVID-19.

This CDR3 reads CASSLGTSGNEQFF. The CDR3 DNA follows: TGCGCCAGCAGCTTGGGGACTAGCGGGAATGAGCAGTTCTTC. The rearrangement uses TRBV5-1 and TRBJ2-1; TRBD2 aligns across 11 bases. CDR1 is SGHRS and CDR2 is YFSETQ in the germline V gene. The trim removed 0 bases at V and 7 bases at J, leaving 0 bases unmatched. The CDR3 has 14 residues.

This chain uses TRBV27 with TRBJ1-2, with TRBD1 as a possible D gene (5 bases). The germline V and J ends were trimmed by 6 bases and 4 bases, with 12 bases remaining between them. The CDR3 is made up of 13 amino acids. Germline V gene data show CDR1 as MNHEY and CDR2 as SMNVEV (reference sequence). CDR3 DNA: TGTGCCAGCAGGGGCCAGGGAATCTATGGCTACACCTTC. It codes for CASRGQGIYGYTF.

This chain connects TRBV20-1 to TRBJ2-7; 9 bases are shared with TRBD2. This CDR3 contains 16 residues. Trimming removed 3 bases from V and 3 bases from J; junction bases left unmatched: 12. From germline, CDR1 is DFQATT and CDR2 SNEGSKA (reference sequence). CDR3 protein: CSASSLLAGVNYEQYF. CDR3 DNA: TGCAGTGCTAGTTCCTTGTTAGCGGGGGTGAACTACGAGCAGTACTTC.

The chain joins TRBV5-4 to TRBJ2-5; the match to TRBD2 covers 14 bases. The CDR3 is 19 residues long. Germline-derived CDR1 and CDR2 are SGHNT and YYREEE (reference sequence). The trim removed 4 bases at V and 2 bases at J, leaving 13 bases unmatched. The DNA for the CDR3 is TGTGCCAGCAGCCTAGGGACTAGCGGGAGACGAACGGGGCAAGAGACCCAGTACTTC. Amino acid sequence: CASSLGTSGRRTGQETQYF.

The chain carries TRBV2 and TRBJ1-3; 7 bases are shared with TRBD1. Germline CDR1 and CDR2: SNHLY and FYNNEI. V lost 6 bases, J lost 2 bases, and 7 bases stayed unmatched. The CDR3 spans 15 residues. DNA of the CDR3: TGTGCCAGCAGCGGGGACAGAGTGCCTGGAAACACCATATATTTT. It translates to CASSGDRVPGNTIYF.

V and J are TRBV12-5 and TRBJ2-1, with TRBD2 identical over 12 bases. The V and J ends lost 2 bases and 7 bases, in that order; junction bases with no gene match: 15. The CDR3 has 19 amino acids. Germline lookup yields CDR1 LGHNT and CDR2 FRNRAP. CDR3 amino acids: CASGLSTAWTSGIGNEQFF. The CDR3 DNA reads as TGTGCTAGTGGTTTGTCCACCGCCTGGACTAGCGGGATTGGTAATGAGCAGTTCTTC.

CDR3 bases: TGTGCCAGCAGTGATCGACTGGTGTCAGATACGCAGTATTTT. Translation gives CASSDRLVSDTQYF. The chain carries TRBV25-1 and TRBJ2-3, with D unclear. The V gene's germline CDR1 is MGHDK and CDR2 SYGVNS. Trimming removed 3 bases from V and 4 bases from J, with 11 bases in between. The CDR3 runs 14 residues.

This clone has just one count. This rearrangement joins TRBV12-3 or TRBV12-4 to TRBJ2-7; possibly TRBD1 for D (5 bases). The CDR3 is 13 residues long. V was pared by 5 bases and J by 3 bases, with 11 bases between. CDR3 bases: TGTGCCAGCAGTCAGACGACAGTCTACGAGCAGTACTTC. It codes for CASSQTTVYEQYF.

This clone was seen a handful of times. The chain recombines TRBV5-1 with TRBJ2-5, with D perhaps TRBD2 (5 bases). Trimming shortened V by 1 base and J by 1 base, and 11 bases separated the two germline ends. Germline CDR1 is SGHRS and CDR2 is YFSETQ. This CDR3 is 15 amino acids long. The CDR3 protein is CASSLQSGFQETQYF. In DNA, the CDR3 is TGCGCCAGCAGCTTGCAGTCGGGGTTCCAAGAGACCCAGTACTTC.

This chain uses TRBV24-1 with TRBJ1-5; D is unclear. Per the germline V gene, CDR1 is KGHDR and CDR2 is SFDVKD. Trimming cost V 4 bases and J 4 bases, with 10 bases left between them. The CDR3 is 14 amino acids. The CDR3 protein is CATSELGENQPQHF. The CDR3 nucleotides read TGTGCCACCAGTGAATTGGGAGAAAATCAGCCCCAGCATTTT.

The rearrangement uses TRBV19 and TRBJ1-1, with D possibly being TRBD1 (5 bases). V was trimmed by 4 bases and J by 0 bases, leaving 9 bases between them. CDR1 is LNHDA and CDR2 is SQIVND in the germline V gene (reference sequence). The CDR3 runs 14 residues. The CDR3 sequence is CASSTRQMNTEAFF. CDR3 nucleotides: TGTGCCAGTAGTACTCGACAGATGAACACTGAAGCTTTCTTT.

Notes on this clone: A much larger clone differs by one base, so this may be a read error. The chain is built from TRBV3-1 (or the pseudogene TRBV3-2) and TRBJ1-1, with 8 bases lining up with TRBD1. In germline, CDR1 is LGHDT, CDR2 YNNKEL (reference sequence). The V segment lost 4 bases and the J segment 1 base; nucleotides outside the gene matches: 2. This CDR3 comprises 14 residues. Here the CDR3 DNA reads TGTGCCAGCAGCCGCGGACAGGGGAACACTGAAGCTTTCTTT. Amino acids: CASSRGQGNTEAFF.

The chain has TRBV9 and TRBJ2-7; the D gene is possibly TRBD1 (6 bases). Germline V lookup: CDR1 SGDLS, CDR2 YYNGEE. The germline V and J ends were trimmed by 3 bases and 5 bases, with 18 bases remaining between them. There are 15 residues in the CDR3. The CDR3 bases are TGTGCCAGCAGCGAATCATGGGGGACAATTAACGAGCAGTACTTC. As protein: CASSESWGTINEQYF.

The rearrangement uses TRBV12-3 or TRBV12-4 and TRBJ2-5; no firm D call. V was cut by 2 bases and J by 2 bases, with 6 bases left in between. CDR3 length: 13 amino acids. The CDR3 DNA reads TGTGCCAGCAGTTTAACAATACAAGAGACCCAGTACTTC. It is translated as CASSLTIQETQYF.

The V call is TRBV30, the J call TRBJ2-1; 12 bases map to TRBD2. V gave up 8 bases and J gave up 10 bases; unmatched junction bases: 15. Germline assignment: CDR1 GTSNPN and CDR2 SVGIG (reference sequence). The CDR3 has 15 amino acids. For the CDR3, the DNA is TGTGCCGGAAGACTAGCGGGAGTAGGATGGGGCGAGCAGTTCTTC. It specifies CAGRLAGVGWGEQFF.

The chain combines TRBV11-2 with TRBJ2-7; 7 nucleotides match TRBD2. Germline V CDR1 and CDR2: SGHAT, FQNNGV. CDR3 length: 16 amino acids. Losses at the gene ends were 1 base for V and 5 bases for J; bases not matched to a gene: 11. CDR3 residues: CASSLGNTGGEDEQYF. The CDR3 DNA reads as TGTGCCAGCAGCTTAGGAAATACGGGAGGTGAGGACGAGCAGTACTTC.

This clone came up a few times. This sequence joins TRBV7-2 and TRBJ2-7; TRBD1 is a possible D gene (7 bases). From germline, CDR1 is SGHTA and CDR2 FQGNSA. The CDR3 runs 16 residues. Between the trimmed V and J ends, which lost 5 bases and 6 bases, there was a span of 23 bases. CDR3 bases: TGTGCCAGCAGCCCAGGTCGCGGGACAGTCATGGGCGAGCAGTACTTC. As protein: CASSPGRGTVMGEQYF.

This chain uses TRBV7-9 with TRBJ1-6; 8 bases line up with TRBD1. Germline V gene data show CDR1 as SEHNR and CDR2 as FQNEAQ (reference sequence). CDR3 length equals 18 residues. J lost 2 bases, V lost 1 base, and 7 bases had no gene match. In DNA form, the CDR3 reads TGTGCCAGCAGCTTAGGGCGGACAGGGAAAACCTATAATTCACCCCTCCACTTT. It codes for CASSLGRTGKTYNSPLHF.

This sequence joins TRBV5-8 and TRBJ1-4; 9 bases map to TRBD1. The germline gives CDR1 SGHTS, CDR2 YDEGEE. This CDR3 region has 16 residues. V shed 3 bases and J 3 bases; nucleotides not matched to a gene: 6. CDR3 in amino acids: CASSSGQGTANEKLFF. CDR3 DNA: TGTGCCAGCAGCTCCGGACAGGGGACGGCTAATGAAAAACTGTTTTTT.

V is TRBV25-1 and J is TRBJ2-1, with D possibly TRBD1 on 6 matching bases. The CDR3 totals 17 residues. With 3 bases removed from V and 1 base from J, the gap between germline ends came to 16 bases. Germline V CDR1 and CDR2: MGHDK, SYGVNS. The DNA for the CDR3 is TGTGCCAGCAGTGACCTACAGGGATTGTCGTCCTACAATGAGCAGTTCTTC. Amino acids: CASSDLQGLSSYNEQFF.

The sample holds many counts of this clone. CDR3: CASSRDRIGKTQYF. In DNA, the CDR3 is TGTGCCAGTAGCCGGGACAGGATCGGGAAGACCCAGTACTTC. The chain carries TRBV19 and TRBJ2-5; the match to TRBD1 covers 8 bases. CDR1 is LNHDA, CDR2 SQIVND, per germline (reference sequence). CDR3 length: 14 amino acids. V dropped 6 bases and J dropped 6; count of bases not matched to a gene: 9. Using reference TRBV19 and TRBJ2-5 for the parts outside the CDR3, the full variable domain is DGGITQSPKYLFRKEGQNVTLSCEQNLNHDAMYWYRQDPGQGLRLIYYSQIVNDFQKGDIAEGYSVSREKKESFPLTVTSAQKNPTAFYLCASSRDRIGKTQYFGPGTRLLVL.

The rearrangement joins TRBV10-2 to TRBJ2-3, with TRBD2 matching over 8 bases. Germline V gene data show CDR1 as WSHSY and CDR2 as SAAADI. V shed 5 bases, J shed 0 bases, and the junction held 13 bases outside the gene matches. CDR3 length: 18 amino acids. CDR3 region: CASSTPTLAGPSTDTQYF. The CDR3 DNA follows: TGCGCCAGCAGTACACCTACCTTAGCGGGACCTAGCACAGATACGCAGTATTTT.

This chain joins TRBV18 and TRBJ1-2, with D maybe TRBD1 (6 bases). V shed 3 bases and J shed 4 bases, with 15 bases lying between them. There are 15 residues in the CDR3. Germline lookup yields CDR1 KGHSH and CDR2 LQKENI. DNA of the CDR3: TGTGCCAGCTCACCGACCCAGGGGCCCGCCTATGGCTACACCTTC. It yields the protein CASSPTQGPAYGYTF. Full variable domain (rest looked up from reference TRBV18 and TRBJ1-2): NAGVMQNPRHLVRRRGQEARLRCSPMKGHSHVYWYRQLPEEGLKFMVYLQKENIIDESGMPKERFSAEFPKEGPSILRIQQVVRGDSAAYFCASSPTQGPAYGYTFGSGTRLTVV.

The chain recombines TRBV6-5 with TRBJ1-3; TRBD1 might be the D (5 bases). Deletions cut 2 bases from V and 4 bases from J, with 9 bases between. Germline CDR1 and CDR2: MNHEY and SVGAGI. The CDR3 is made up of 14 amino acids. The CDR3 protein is CASSYRDRGNTIYF. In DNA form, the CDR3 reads TGTGCCAGCAGTTACCGAGACAGAGGAAACACCATATATTTT.

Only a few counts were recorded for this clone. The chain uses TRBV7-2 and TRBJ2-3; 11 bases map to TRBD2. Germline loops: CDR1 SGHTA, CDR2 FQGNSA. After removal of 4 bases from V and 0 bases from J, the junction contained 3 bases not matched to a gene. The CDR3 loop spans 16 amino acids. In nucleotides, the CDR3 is TGTGCCAGCAGCTCACGACTAGCGGGAAGCACAGATACGCAGTATTTT. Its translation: CASSSRLAGSTDTQYF.

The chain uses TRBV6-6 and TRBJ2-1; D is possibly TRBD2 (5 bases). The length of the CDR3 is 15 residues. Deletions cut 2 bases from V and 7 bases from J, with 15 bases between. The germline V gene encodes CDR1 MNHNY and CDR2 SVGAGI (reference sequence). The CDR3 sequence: CASSYTGGPGNEQFF. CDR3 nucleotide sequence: TGTGCCAGCAGTTACACTGGTGGCCCGGGGAATGAGCAGTTCTTC.

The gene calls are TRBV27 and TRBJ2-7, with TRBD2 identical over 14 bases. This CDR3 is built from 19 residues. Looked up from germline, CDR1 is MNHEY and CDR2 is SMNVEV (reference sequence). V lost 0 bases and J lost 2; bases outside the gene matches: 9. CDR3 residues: CASSLSGTSGSYGAYEQYF. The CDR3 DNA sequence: TGTGCCAGCAGTTTATCAGGGACTAGCGGGAGCTACGGGGCCTACGAGCAGTACTTC.

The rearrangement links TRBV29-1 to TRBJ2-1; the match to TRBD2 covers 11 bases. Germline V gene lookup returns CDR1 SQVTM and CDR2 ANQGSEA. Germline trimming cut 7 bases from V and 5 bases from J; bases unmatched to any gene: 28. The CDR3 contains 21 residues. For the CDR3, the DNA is TGCAGCGCCATTGCCCCGGGACAGGGTGGGCTAGCGGGAGGCCTACACAATGAGCAGTTCTTC. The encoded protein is CSAIAPGQGGLAGGLHNEQFF.